This TCR beta chain was sequenced during a study of blood T cell repertoires in COVID-19 (dated by TCRdb to 2020 to 2022). For context, the study as a whole: Samples from collaborators originated in the United States, Italy and Spain and spanned both the acute and convalescent phases of COVID-19. The prospective study material was composed of cDNA or gDNA derived from T cells, B-cell-depleted T cells, or PBMCs. Deeply sampled blood TCRbeta repertoires from subjects exposed to, actively infected with, or recovered from COVID-19 were included in the dataset. The repertoires were made available in a free public database intended to serve as a resource for research on the immune response to SARS-CoV-2. The samples were drawn from the first 160 participants of the ongoing ImmuneRACE study and from some 1,300 subjects provided by 6 global collaborators. A de-identified subject ID, COVID-19 status, age in years and sex were almost always included in the sample metadata. Where available, HLA class I and class II types were obtained from metadata supplied by the sample provider rather than from assay-based typing. Points the paper makes about the study in general: Clinical and demographic metadata were provided uncurated, with the amount varying by source and participant.

This clone has more than one count but fewer than ten. Which antigen it targets is not known. Base qualities are not at hand, and no much larger clone is one base apart. The immunoSEQ Assay, a bias-controlled multiplex PCR, was used to amplify TCRbeta CDR3 regions from genomic DNA. The authors' analysis ran thus. Within the assay, amplification of reference gene primers was used to estimate how many nucleated cells each sample contained. Sequence reads were collapsed and filtered to measure the absolute abundance of every unique TCRbeta CDR3 rearrangement. For each sample, productive Simpson clonality was calculated by taking the square root of Simpson's diversity index across productive rearrangements. TCRdb took over this immuneACCESS table, retaining in-frame rearrangements with V and J assigned. Such tables are incomplete; in checked studies, under half of the missing clones stem from an unresolved V gene, and the remainder is unexplained. The V and J calls and clone size are taken from that table; D and trimming were inferred from the DNA. The sample table contains 55,000 to 65,000 clones; only one count was recorded for over 75% of them. Of the sample, 3.5% is held by the ten largest clones.

The collaborating institutions used their own protocols to collect whole blood in K2EDTA tubes. For TCRbeta analysis, collaborators shipped samples as frozen whole blood, isolated PBMCs, or DNA extracted from either of those sample types. Relative to germline, V is missing 4 bases and J is missing 4 bases, with 4 bases of the junction outside any gene match. Per the germline V gene, SGHRS is the CDR1 and YFSETQ is the CDR2. From its cysteine to its phenylalanine, the CDR3 spans 13 amino acids. Only the CDR3 part of the read is kept: 39 bases, read in frame from the first base. This sequence uses TRBV5-1 and TRBJ2-5; 7 bases in the middle match TRBD2. The clonotype was recovered from a woman over 75 with acute or convalescent COVID-19. Material: peripheral blood. The CDR3 region has the sequence CASSQGGTETQYF. The nucleotide sequence reads TGCGCCAGCAGCCAGGGAGGGACAGAGACCCAGTACTTC.